Each of the 18 T cell receptor beta chains below was sequenced from the same sample in a study of PD-L1 blockade in urothelial cancer. Generated by immunoSEQ multiplex PCR, the TCRdb table keeps only in-frame clones and is missing some. Here the sample spans about 72,000 clones, about 86% being singletons. Time point described: pretreatment peripheral blood. The sample was PBMCs, taken around atezolizumab (anti-PD-L1) treatment. The receptors were sampled from a man aged 55-75 years with urothelial cancer.

This chain joins TRBV15 and TRBJ1-1, with no clear D. From germline, CDR1 is LNHNV and CDR2 YYDKDF (reference sequence). V shed 3 bases and J shed 5 bases, with 16 bases lying between them. CDR3 length: 15 amino acids. The CDR3 sequence: CATSSPPRRGTEAFF. The CDR3 DNA is TGTGCCACCAGCAGCCCCCCCCGTCGGGGTACTGAAGCTTTCTTT.

This sequence joins TRBV5-1 and TRBJ2-3; 10 bases agree with TRBD2. The germline V gene has CDR1 SGHRS and CDR2 YFSETQ. CDR3 length equals 16 residues. Trimming took 4 bases from V and 0 from J; bases not matched to a gene: 5. The CDR3 spells CASSLKTSGSTDTQYF. CDR3 in DNA: TGCGCCAGCAGCCTGAAGACTAGCGGGAGCACAGATACGCAGTATTTT.

The chain joins TRBV19 to TRBJ1-4; 7 nucleotides agree with TRBD1. V lost 5 bases, J lost 8 bases, and 11 bases stayed unmatched. The CDR3 consists of 15 residues. Germline-derived CDR1 and CDR2 are LNHDA and SQIVND (reference sequence). The CDR3 bases are TGTGCCAGTAGTCCCCGTACGGGGACAGCCGAAAAACTGTTTTTT. Translated: CASSPRTGTAEKLFF.

The chain uses TRBV11-2 and TRBJ2-7; 8 bases are shared with TRBD2. This CDR3 contains 15 residues. Germline V gene sequence: CDR1 SGHAT, CDR2 FQNNGV. After removal of 8 bases from V and 7 bases from J, the junction contained 16 bases not matched to a gene. DNA for the CDR3: TGTGCCAGCGGGCTCACTAGCGGATCTCCGAGGGAGCAGTACTTC. It translates to CASGLTSGSPREQYF.

This clone was found a few times. The genes are TRBV2 and TRBJ2-6; 8 bases line up with TRBD1. V trimming: 6 bases; J trimming: 2 bases; junction bases outside the gene matches: 3. This CDR3 is 15 amino acids long. The germline gives CDR1 SNHLY, CDR2 FYNNEI. Here the CDR3 reads CASRDRGAGANVLTF. In DNA, the CDR3 is TGTGCCAGCAGAGACAGGGGTGCTGGGGCCAACGTCCTGACTTTC. Together with reference TRBV2 and TRBJ2-6, the CDR3 gives the full variable domain: EPEVTQTPSHQVTQMGQEVILRCVPISNHLYFYWYRQILGQKVEFLVSFYNNEISEKSEIFDDQFSVERPDGSNFTLKIRSTKLEDSAMYFCASRDRGAGANVLTFGAGSRLTVL.

Remarks on this clone: The sample has other DNA sequences that encode this CDR3 too. J is TRBJ2-1 and V is TRBV7-2; weak D call: TRBD2 (5 bases). The V end lost 5 bases, the J end lost 0 bases, and 11 bases lay between the germline ends. This CDR3 has 15 amino acids. Germline CDR1 is SGHTA and CDR2 is FQGNSA. CDR3 in amino acids: CASSPPGSSYNEQFF. The CDR3 nucleotides are TGTGCCAGCAGCCCCCCGGGGAGCTCCTACAATGAGCAGTTCTTC.

This clone has just one count. The chain combines TRBV5-1 with TRBJ2-7; D call uncertain. There are 13 residues in the CDR3. Germline values: CDR1 SGHRS, CDR2 YFSETQ. V gave up 1 base and J gave up 1 base, with 6 bases separating them. This CDR3 is CASSLSQSYEQYF. The CDR3 DNA is TGCGCCAGCAGCTTGTCTCAGTCCTACGAGCAGTACTTC.

The CDR3 region is CASSLDPGTGINYGYTF. The CDR3 nucleotides are TGTGCCAGCAGCTTAGACCCCGGGACAGGAATTAACTATGGCTACACCTTC. The chain employs TRBV11-3 and TRBJ1-2; 8 bases map to TRBD1. Germline V gene lookup returns CDR1 SGHNT and CDR2 YENEEA. The CDR3 extends over 17 amino acids. The V segment lost 0 bases and the J segment 1 base; nucleotides outside the gene matches: 7.

The chain employs TRBV2 and TRBJ2-5; D possibly corresponds to TRBD1 (6 bases). The CDR3 totals 13 residues. The germline V gene has CDR1 SNHLY and CDR2 FYNNEI. V shed 7 bases and J shed 2 bases, with 11 bases lying between them. The CDR3 reads CASTKDRQETQYF. DNA for the CDR3: TGTGCCAGCACAAAGGACAGACAAGAGACCCAGTACTTC.

This chain uses TRBV10-3 with TRBJ2-7, with TRBD1 matching 10 bases. The CDR3 is made up of 15 amino acids. The J segment lost 5 bases and the V segment lost 0 bases, leaving 4 bases of the junction unmatched. Germline loops: CDR1 ENHRY, CDR2 SYGVKD. The CDR3 DNA reads TGTGCCATCAGTGAGTCCCGGGACAGGGGTAACGAGCAGTACTTC. Encoded protein: CAISESRDRGNEQYF.

V gene TRBV9 combines with J gene TRBJ1-6; no definite D call. The ends were cut back, 3 bases at V and 6 bases at J, with 10 bases in the middle. The CDR3 runs to 14 residues. Germline CDR1 is SGDLS and CDR2 is YYNGEE. The CDR3 sequence is CASSATPTNSPLHF. The DNA of the CDR3 is TGTGCCAGCAGCGCGACACCGACTAATTCACCCCTCCACTTT.

The gene calls are TRBV4-3 and TRBJ2-1; 9 bases fit TRBD1. CDR1 is LGHNA and CDR2 is YSLEER in the germline V gene. The CDR3 runs to 14 residues. After removal of 4 bases from V and 5 bases from J, the junction contained 3 bases not matched to a gene. Here the CDR3 reads CASSRGQGHNEQFF. CDR3 nucleotide sequence: TGCGCCAGCAGCCGCGGACAGGGGCACAATGAGCAGTTCTTC.

The V gene is TRBV30, the J gene TRBJ2-7; D possibly corresponds to TRBD2 (6 bases). Germline lookup yields CDR1 GTSNPN and CDR2 SVGIG (reference sequence). This CDR3 region has 14 residues. The V end lost 3 bases, the J end lost 0 bases, and 12 bases lay between the germline ends. In DNA form, the CDR3 reads TGTGCCTGGAGAGGGCCCGGGGGCTCCTACGAGCAGTACTTC. Residues: CAWRGPGGSYEQYF.

The CDR3 DNA follows: TGTGCCAGCCACCCCCGGGACACCGGTAGGACTGAAGCTTTCTTT. Its protein is CASHPRDTGRTEAFF. This sequence joins TRBV19 and TRBJ1-1, with a weak D call TRBD1 (6 bases). Germline loops: CDR1 LNHDA, CDR2 SQIVND (reference sequence). The CDR3 contains 15 residues. Trimming removed 9 bases at V and 5 bases at J, with 22 bases between.

This chain joins TRBV18 and TRBJ2-7, with TRBD2 as a possible D gene (5 bases). CDR3 length: 12 amino acids. V lost 3 bases, J lost 12 bases, and 15 bases lay in between. The germline V gene has CDR1 KGHSH and CDR2 LQKENI. DNA for the CDR3: TGTGCCAGCTCACCCAACAGCGGCCAAAGGTACTTC. Amino acid sequence: CASSPNSGQRYF.

V is TRBV13 and J is TRBJ2-2; D is unclear. Deletions cut 2 bases from V and 0 bases from J, with 10 bases between. The CDR3 extends over 16 amino acids. The germline gives CDR1 PRHDT, CDR2 FYEKMQ (reference sequence). This CDR3 is CASSLLVRANTGELFF. Written as DNA, the CDR3 is TGTGCCAGCAGCTTATTAGTTCGAGCGAACACCGGGGAGCTGTTTTTT.

The CDR3 protein is CATSSGGRRGNTIYF. The CDR3 bases are TGTGCCACCAGCAGTGGGGGCCGGCGTGGAAACACCATATATTTT. V usage is TRBV15 and J usage is TRBJ1-3; a weak D match, TRBD1 (6 bases). This CDR3 has 15 amino acids. CDR1 is LNHNV and CDR2 is YYDKDF in the germline V gene (reference sequence). Trimming removed 3 bases at V and 3 bases at J, with 12 bases between.

The genes are TRBV6-5 and TRBJ1-1; TRBD1 matches 7 bases. The germline V gene has CDR1 MNHEY and CDR2 SVGAGI. The CDR3 contains 12 residues. The V and J ends lost 11 bases and 0 bases, in that order; junction bases with no gene match: 3. The CDR3 region is CASGGVNTEAFF. The CDR3 nucleotides read TGTGCCTCAGGGGGAGTGAACACTGAAGCTTTCTTT.